One sample yielded the 32 T cell receptor beta chains listed below, sequenced in a study of T cells in Graves' hyperthyroidism and ophthalmopathy (dated by TCRdb to the late 2010s). Libraries were constructed by multiplex PCR. The listed sequencing device is Illumina HiSeq 2000. Amplification of TCR beta CDR3 regions was carried out from RNA transcripts. A first-round RT-PCR of the TCR CDR3 used the HTBI primer set with the Qiagen OneStep RT-PCR kit. TCRdb trimmed public reads at Q25 via fastp, called clones via MiXCR and kept in-frame beta chains. Every CDR3 protein is listed once, alongside the most common genes and DNA of its rows. Across this sample there are 200,000 to 250,000 distinct CDR3 sequences, with around 17% seen only once. More than 50% of the sample is taken by the ten largest. The sample consisted of blood. These receptors all stem from a woman between 50 and 59 years old with Graves' hyperthyroidism.

At least ten counts were recorded for this clonotype. The chain employs TRBV13 and TRBJ1-2; 8 bases match TRBD1. CDR1 and CDR2 from the germline V gene are PRHDT and FYEKMQ (reference sequence). The CDR3 is 14 residues long. Trimming cost V 5 bases and J 4 bases; bases outside gene matches: 6. CDR3 in DNA: TGTGCCAGCAGCCTCGGACAGGGAAGCTATGGCTACACCTTC. This translates into CASSLGQGSYGYTF.

This clonotype was detected many times. The rearrangement uses TRBV28 and TRBJ1-2, with 11 bases aligning to TRBD1. With V trimmed by 4 bases and J by 4 bases, 8 bases remained unmatched. CDR1 is MDHEN, CDR2 SYDVKM, per germline. The CDR3 has 16 amino acids. The CDR3: CASSSTGQGAGYGYTF. In DNA form, the CDR3 reads TGTGCCAGCAGTTCAACCGGACAGGGGGCAGGCTATGGCTACACCTTC.

This clonotype was observed at least ten times. The V and J genes are TRBV19 and TRBJ2-7, with TRBD2 as a possible D gene (7 bases). V lost 9 bases and J 6 bases, leaving 21 bases between the germline ends. The CDR3 runs 14 residues. The germline CDR1 and CDR2 sequences are LNHDA and SQIVND (reference sequence). CDR3: CASGGPGQLSEQYF. CDR3 sequence (DNA): TGTGCCAGCGGGGGGCCGGGACAACTGAGCGAGCAGTACTTC.

CDR3 coding DNA: TGTGCCAGCAGCTTGGACCCGCTATATGAGCAGTTCTTC. It is translated as CASSLDPLYEQFF. This chain joins TRBV5-5 and TRBJ2-1; D is undetermined. V was pared by 0 bases and J by 8 bases, with 9 bases between. This CDR3 spans 13 amino acids. Looked up from germline, CDR1 is SGHKS and CDR2 is YYEKEE (reference sequence).

This clonotype was counted ten times or more. The rearrangement links TRBV7-3 to TRBJ2-7; possible D gene TRBD2, 5 bases. The length of the CDR3 is 15 residues. Germline V gene lookup returns CDR1 SGHTA and CDR2 FQGTGA. Trimming took 5 bases from V and 2 from J, leaving 16 bases between them. CDR3 sequence (DNA): TGTGCCAGCAGCCCCCTCACTAGGTTGACCTACGAGCAGTACTTC. Encoded protein: CASSPLTRLTYEQYF.

The sample holds one count of this clonotype. This chain joins TRBV9 and TRBJ2-3, with 9 bases fitting TRBD1. With V trimmed by 4 bases and J by 2 bases, 8 bases remained unmatched. Germline V gene data show CDR1 as SGDLS and CDR2 as YYNGEE. CDR3 length: 16 residues. CDR3 sequence: CASSPAGTGNTDTQYF. CDR3 nucleotide sequence: TGTGCCAGCAGCCCTGCCGGGACAGGGAACACAGATACGCAGTATTTT.

The sample holds a few counts of this clonotype. The rearrangement uses TRBV12-3 or TRBV12-4 and TRBJ1-2; D gene uncertain. This CDR3 has 14 residues. Between the trimmed V and J ends, which lost 5 bases and 7 bases, there was a span of 17 bases. The chain's CDR3 is CASSGGYSGLGYTF. The CDR3 nucleotides read TGTGCCAGCAGTGGAGGGTATTCTGGTCTTGGCTACACCTTC.

V gene TRBV6-6 combines with J gene TRBJ1-1, with TRBD1 matching over 7 bases. CDR1 and CDR2 from the germline V gene are MNHNY and SVGAGI (reference sequence). Unmatched junction bases numbered 3, after V lost 2 bases and J lost 3 bases. This CDR3 comprises 14 residues. The CDR3, as DNA: TGTGCCAGCAGTTACAGGGGGCTCGACACTGAAGCTTTCTTT. Protein product: CASSYRGLDTEAFF.

This chain joins TRBV20-1 and TRBJ1-2; 7 nucleotides line up with TRBD1. Germline CDR1 is DFQATT and CDR2 is SNEGSKA (reference sequence). The CDR3 loop spans 12 amino acids. The CDR3 DNA follows: TGCAGCCCCTCCCGAGGGGGCGATGGCTACACCTTC. As protein: CSPSRGGDGYTF.

The rearrangement joins TRBV20-1 to TRBJ2-3, with TRBD1 as a possible D gene (5 bases). V lost 0 bases and J 0 bases, leaving 10 bases between the germline ends. CDR1 and CDR2 (germline): DFQATT, SNEGSKA (reference sequence). The CDR3 is 15 residues long. The chain's CDR3 is CSARDPQGSTDTQYF. The CDR3 nucleotides are TGCAGTGCTAGAGATCCCCAGGGAAGCACAGATACGCAGTATTTT.

This clonotype was found many times. The chain couples TRBV2 to TRBJ2-2; TRBD2 aligns across 8 bases. The ends lost 2 bases at V and 5 bases at J; junction bases unmatched: 4. Per germline, CDR1 SNHLY and CDR2 FYNNEI. The CDR3 totals 15 residues. CDR3 in amino acids: CASSETASGTGELFF. The CDR3 coding sequence is TGTGCCAGCAGTGAAACGGCTAGCGGGACCGGGGAGCTGTTTTTT. Full variable domain (remainder filled in from reference TRBV2 and TRBJ2-2): EPEVTQTPSHQVTQMGQEVILRCVPISNHLYFYWYRQILGQKVEFLVSFYNNEISEKSEIFDDQFSVERPDGSNFTLKIRSTKLEDSAMYFCASSETASGTGELFFGEGSRLTVL.

This clonotype was counted many times. The chain employs TRBV27 and TRBJ2-1; D remains unclear. CDR1 MNHEY and CDR2 SMNVEV come from the germline V gene (reference sequence). V was shortened by 0 bases and J by 8 bases, with 8 bases between the two germline ends. This CDR3 has 13 amino acids. The chain's CDR3 is CASSLSLVYEQFF. CDR3 coding DNA: TGTGCCAGCAGTTTATCCTTAGTGTATGAGCAGTTCTTC.

This clonotype appeared many times. The J gene is TRBJ2-5, the V gene TRBV18; D not resolved. Looked up from germline, CDR1 is KGHSH and CDR2 is LQKENI. V was cut by 3 bases and J by 1 base, with 6 bases left in between. This CDR3 is 13 amino acids long. As DNA, the CDR3 is TGTGCCAGCTCACCGAAAAGCCAAGAGACCCAGTACTTC. It translates to CASSPKSQETQYF.

The chain has TRBV9 and TRBJ1-3, with unresolved D. The CDR3 is 14 amino acids. Trimming cost V 0 bases and J 8 bases, with 12 bases left between them. In germline, CDR1 is SGDLS, CDR2 YYNGEE. The CDR3 spells CASSVDSGLDTIYF. CDR3 nucleotides: TGTGCCAGCAGCGTAGATTCAGGCTTGGACACCATATATTTT.

This clonotype occurred a few times. This chain connects TRBV5-1 to TRBJ2-2; TRBD2 might be the D (6 bases). Trimming removed 1 base from V and 4 bases from J, with 20 bases in between. There are 18 residues in the CDR3. Germline V gene lookup returns CDR1 SGHRS and CDR2 YFSETQ. The CDR3 DNA is TGCGCCAGCAGCTTGAACCAGCGGGCCGAGAGGAGCACCGGGGAGCTGTTTTTT. Translating it yields CASSLNQRAERSTGELFF. Variable domain in full (rest from reference TRBV5-1 and TRBJ2-2): KAGVTQTPRYLIKTRGQQVTLSCSPISGHRSVSWYQQTPGQGLQFLFEYFSETQRNKGNFPGRFSGRQFSNSRSEMNVSTLELGDSALYLCASSLNQRAERSTGELFFGEGSRLTVL.

The count of this clonotype is one. Given a much more abundant clone one base away, this may be a read error. CDR3 loop: CASSASGSPYNEQYF. Written as DNA, the CDR3 is TGTGCCAGCAGCGCTAGCGGGAGCCCCTACAATGAGCAGTACTTC. V gene TRBV7-8 combines with J gene TRBJ2-1; 10 positions agree with TRBD2. Matching the DNA end better, TRBJ2-7 makes the J call doubtful. Germline CDR1 and CDR2: SGHVS and FQNEAQ. The length of the CDR3 is 15 residues.

This clonotype was seen only a few times. The chain links TRBV6-4 to TRBJ2-5; D is unresolved. With 0 bases removed from V and 9 bases from J, the gap between germline ends came to 11 bases. Germline V gene data show CDR1 as MRHNA and CDR2 as SNTAGT. The CDR3 runs to 13 residues. The CDR3 coding sequence is TGTGCCAGCAGTGACTCCCTCCTTACACCCCAGTACTTC. Translation: CASSDSLLTPQYF.

This clonotype was seen repeatedly, ten times or more. The CDR3: CASSLGQGIGEQYF. CDR3 bases: TGTGCCAGCAGCTTAGGACAGGGCATAGGGGAGCAGTACTTC. This chain uses TRBV11-2 with TRBJ2-7, with TRBD1 matching 7 bases. The CDR3 sequence is 14 residues long. Germline assignment: CDR1 SGHAT and CDR2 FQNNGV. Germline trimming cut 1 base from V and 7 bases from J; bases unmatched to any gene: 7.

This clonotype was counted between two and nine times. The chain carries TRBV20-1 and TRBJ1-1; TRBD1 matches 10 bases. The CDR3 totals 14 residues. Looked up from germline, CDR1 is DFQATT and CDR2 is SNEGSKA (reference sequence). V dropped 2 bases and J dropped 4; count of bases not matched to a gene: 4. The CDR3 DNA reads TGCAGTGCTAGACCCCGGACAGGGGGCACTGAAGCTTTCTTT. Its protein product is CSARPRTGGTEAFF.

This clonotype was counted ten times or more. This rearrangement joins TRBV12-3 or TRBV12-4 to TRBJ1-4, with D perhaps TRBD1 (5 bases). Trimming took off 6 bases at V and 7 bases at J, with 15 bases between the two ends. The length of the CDR3 is 14 residues. The CDR3 DNA sequence: TGTGCCAGCAGGTTCAGAGGGGAGGGTGAAAAACTGTTTTTT. Protein sequence: CASRFRGEGEKLFF.

The chain combines TRBV14 with TRBJ1-1, with no clear D. Trimming cost V 5 bases and J 1 base, with 17 bases left between them. The CDR3 sequence is 16 residues long. The germline V gene has CDR1 SGHDN and CDR2 FVKESK. The CDR3 DNA is TGTGCCAGCAGCAAGATTGGAAGGGTTGAGAACACTGAAGCTTTCTTT. Translation: CASSKIGRVENTEAFF.

This sequence joins TRBV5-6 and TRBJ1-2; D possibly corresponds to TRBD1 (6 bases). The germline V gene encodes CDR1 SGHDT and CDR2 YYEEEE. Trimming removed 4 bases at V and 7 bases at J, with 23 bases between. The CDR3 covers 16 residues. The DNA of the CDR3 is TGTGCCAGCAGCAACCTTCCCGGGACAAAGGGCCGTGGCTACACCTTC. It specifies CASSNLPGTKGRGYTF.

This clonotype was seen at least ten times. The rearrangement joins TRBV6-5 to TRBJ2-1, with D possibly matching TRBD2 (6 bases). V lost 0 bases and J lost 5, with 14 bases in between. Germline CDR1 is MNHEY and CDR2 is SVGAGI. The CDR3 loop spans 16 amino acids. CDR3 region: CASSYSWRAQNNEQFF. The CDR3 DNA reads as TGTGCCAGCAGTTACTCCTGGAGGGCCCAGAACAATGAGCAGTTCTTC.

In its sample, this clonotype was seen a few times. V gene TRBV12-3 or TRBV12-4 combines with J gene TRBJ2-1; D call uncertain. V gave up 7 bases and J gave up 4 bases, with 14 bases separating them. The CDR3 totals 14 residues. CDR3: CASKFNTQYNEQFF. The DNA of the CDR3 is TGTGCCAGCAAATTTAACACCCAGTACAATGAGCAGTTCTTC.

This clonotype was detected ten times or more. V and J are TRBV28 and TRBJ2-7; 7 nucleotides match TRBD2. This CDR3 contains 14 residues. V lost 3 bases, J lost 4 bases, and 6 bases stayed unmatched. Germline V gene lookup returns CDR1 MDHEN and CDR2 SYDVKM. The CDR3: CASSFRGSGYEQYF. DNA for the CDR3: TGTGCCAGCAGTTTCAGAGGTAGCGGGTACGAGCAGTACTTC.

This clonotype was detected a few times. The chain links TRBV7-9 to TRBJ2-2, with 9 nucleotides matching TRBD1. Per the germline V gene, CDR1 is SEHNR and CDR2 is FQNEAQ (reference sequence). Unmatched junction bases numbered 10, after V lost 10 bases and J lost 4 bases. The CDR3 loop spans 15 amino acids. The CDR3 is CATEPGTGSTGELFF. CDR3 sequence (DNA): TGTGCCACCGAGCCCGGGACAGGGAGCACCGGGGAGCTGTTTTTT. The full variable domain, completed using reference TRBV7-9 and TRBJ2-2, is DTGVSQNPRHKITKRGQNVTFRCDPISEHNRLYWYRQTLGQGPEFLTYFQNEAQLEKSRLLSDRFSAERPKGSFSTLEIQRTEQGDSAMYLCATEPGTGSTGELFFGEGSRLTVL.

This clonotype was observed many times. J is TRBJ2-1 and V is TRBV30, with D possibly being TRBD1 (7 bases). V dropped 3 bases and J dropped 5 bases, with 20 bases sitting between them. The germline V gene has CDR1 GTSNPN and CDR2 SVGIG (reference sequence). The CDR3 sequence is 16 residues long. The CDR3 DNA reads as TGTGCCTGGAGAAACCCAGGGGGGAAATACCACAATGAGCAGTTCTTC. Residues: CAWRNPGGKYHNEQFF.

This clonotype showed up many times. The rearrangement links TRBV24-1 to TRBJ2-5; 7 positions match TRBD1. Trimming removed 6 bases from V and 3 bases from J; junction bases left unmatched: 3. The CDR3 is made up of 13 amino acids. The germline CDR1 and CDR2 sequences are KGHDR and SFDVKD. CDR3 nucleotides: TGTGCCACCAGTCCTGACAGGGAAGAGACCCAGTACTTC. Protein: CATSPDREETQYF.

This clonotype was picked up many times. The V and J genes are TRBV3-1 and TRBJ2-3, with D tentatively TRBD1 (6 bases). This CDR3 contains 17 residues. Germline CDR1 is LGHDT and CDR2 is YNNKEL (reference sequence). Trimming pared 4 bases from V and 0 bases from J, leaving 17 bases between. The CDR3 region has the DNA TGTGCCAGCAGCCTCCGGGACGGACAGCGTAGCACAGATACGCAGTATTTT. Protein product: CASSLRDGQRSTDTQYF.

This clonotype was seen ten or more times. The chain recombines TRBV20-1 with TRBJ1-4; D gene unclear. Trimming stripped 0 bases from V and 1 base from J, with 12 bases between. This CDR3 has 16 amino acids. CDR1 is DFQATT, CDR2 SNEGSKA, per germline (reference sequence). CDR3 DNA sequence: TGCAGTGCTAGAGATCAAAGGATAAGAACTAATGAAAAACTGTTTTTT. Its translation: CSARDQRIRTNEKLFF.

This clonotype was seen at least ten times. The V and J genes are TRBV3-1 and TRBJ2-7; the D call may be TRBD1 or TRBD2 (5 bases each). Germline CDR1 reads LGHDT; CDR2 reads YNNKEL (reference sequence). Trimming took 1 base from V and 1 from J, leaving 14 bases between them. The CDR3 covers 16 residues. CDR3 sequence: CASSQAGARVSYEQYF. CDR3 nucleotide sequence: TGTGCCAGCAGCCAAGCCGGGGCTAGAGTATCCTACGAGCAGTACTTC.

CDR3 nucleotides: TGCAGTGCTAGAGATCGAGGGGGTGGAGGGGTCTCACCCCTCCACTTT. Protein product: CSARDRGGGGVSPLHF. The rearrangement uses TRBV20-1 and TRBJ1-6; D possibly corresponds to TRBD1 (6 bases). Germline CDR1 is DFQATT and CDR2 is SNEGSKA (reference sequence). This CDR3 comprises 16 residues. V gave up 0 bases and J gave up 10 bases, with 19 bases separating them.